This T cell receptor (beta chain) was captured by sequencing in a study of cytotoxic CD8 clonotypes in ibrutinib-treated CLL. Regarding the study as a whole: Sample timing was unmatched between remission and later-progressing patients; lymph nodes unstudied. T-cell clonality at baseline went above that of age-matched healthy donors and rose and fell with circulating CD8+ T-cell counts. Having risen at ibrutinib response, clonality had fallen back toward baseline by progression. Stable or contracted on treatment, public clonotypes were also uncommon.

About this clone: The antigen is undetermined.

This CDR3 is built from 13 residues. V was clipped by 4 bases and J by 3 bases, with 7 bases between them. The germline CDR1 and CDR2 sequences are SGHTA and FQGNSA. Sequencing used immunoSEQ multiplex PCR; TCRdb keeps in-frame clones, though not all of them. The sample carries about 140,000 clones, 60% to 85% recorded once. V usage is TRBV7-2 and J usage is TRBJ2-1; weak D call: TRBD2 (5 bases). Sequences were derived from PBMCs, sampled after 24 months of ibrutinib treatment. The TCR originated in a human donor with chronic lymphocytic leukemia. CDR3 bases: TGTGCCAGCAGCTCCGGGATCTACAATGAGCAGTTCTTC. Residues: CASSSGIYNEQFF.